This T cell receptor (beta chain) was found in a study of PD-L1 blockade in urothelial cancer. Some clones are missing from TCRdb's copy, which holds only in-frame ones; the method was immunoSEQ multiplex PCR. The sample consists of under 45,000 clones, approximately 80% of them appearing once. Sequencing was performed on PBMCs, taken around atezolizumab (anti-PD-L1) treatment. The source of this sequence is a man in his 60s with urothelial cancer.

This CDR3 is CASSLTTGSYEQYF. CDR3 sequence (DNA): TGCGCCAGCAGCTTGACAACAGGGTCCTACGAGCAGTACTTC. The rearrangement uses TRBV5-1 and TRBJ2-7; D might be TRBD1 (6 bases). Trimming took off 1 base at V and 1 base at J, with 9 bases between the two ends. This CDR3 is 14 amino acids long. Germline assignment: CDR1 SGHRS and CDR2 YFSETQ.